Detailed here is one T cell receptor (beta chain). Its antigen is still unknown. The source of the sample is a study of T cell repertoires in cytomegalovirus infection. Study-level information: Newly reported HLA-C-restricted and thoroughly characterized HLA-B-restricted CMV epitopes were employed. Public TCR beta signature analysis indicated the presence of both CMV infection and matching HLA type.

TCRdb reanalysed the reads using MiXCR and keeps one entry per CDR3 protein. The table has around 430,000 distinct CDR3 sequences, roughly 43% seen once. The germline V gene encodes CDR1 SGHAT and CDR2 FQNNGV. There are 16 residues in the CDR3. Losses at the gene ends were 4 bases for V and 4 bases for J; bases not matched to a gene: 11. Study-wide results and limits: HLA-C-restricted TCR beta clonotypes specific for CMV led the ex vivo response.

The source of this sequence is a human donor in good health (CMV status not recorded). Some clones in this sample may be carry-over from other donors' samples. The V and J genes are TRBV11-2 and TRBJ2-3; 7 bases match TRBD2. Source: cultured PBMCs, taken from culture after CMV antigen stimulation. For the CDR3, the DNA is TGTGCCAGCAGCTCAACATGGACTAGAGGCGCAGATACGCAGTATTTT. It is translated as CASSSTWTRGADTQYF. The full variable domain, its missing parts supplied by reference TRBV11-2 and TRBJ2-3, is EAGVAQSPRYKIIEKRQSVAFWCNPISGHATLYWYQQILGQGPKLLIQFQNNGVVDDSQLPKDRFSAERLKGVDSTLKIQPAKLEDSAVYLCASSSTWTRGADTQYFGPGTRLTVL.